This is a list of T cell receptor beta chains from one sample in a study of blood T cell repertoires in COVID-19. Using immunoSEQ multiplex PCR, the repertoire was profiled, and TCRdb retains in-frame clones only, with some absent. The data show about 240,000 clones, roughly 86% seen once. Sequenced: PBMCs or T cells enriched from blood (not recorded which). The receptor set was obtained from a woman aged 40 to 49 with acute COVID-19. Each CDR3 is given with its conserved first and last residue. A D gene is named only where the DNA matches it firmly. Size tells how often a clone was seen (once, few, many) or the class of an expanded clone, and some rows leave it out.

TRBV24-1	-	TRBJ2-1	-	CATSDVLAEQFF	TGTGCCACCAGTGACGTTCTAGCTGAGCAGTTCTTC
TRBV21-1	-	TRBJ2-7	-	CASSKVVADYEQYF	TGTGCCAGCAGCAAAGTAGTAGCAGACTACGAGCAGTACTTC
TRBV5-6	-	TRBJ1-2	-	CASSQLRAIDGYTF	TGTGCCAGCAGCCAACTCAGGGCTATCGATGGCTACACCTTC
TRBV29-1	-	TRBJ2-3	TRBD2	CSVDPLADSDTQYF	TGCAGCGTCGACCCACTAGCGGACTCAGATACGCAGTATTTT
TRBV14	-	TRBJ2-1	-	CASSHAPARANEQFF	TGTGCCAGCAGCCACGCCCCGGCCAGGGCGAATGAGCAGTTCTTC
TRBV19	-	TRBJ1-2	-	CASSLVSDIYGYTF	TGTGCCAGTAGTCTAGTGTCGGACATTTATGGCTACACCTTC
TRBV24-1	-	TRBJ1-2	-	CATSAPGQYGYTF	TGTGCCACCAGTGCTCCTGGACAGTATGGCTACACCTTC
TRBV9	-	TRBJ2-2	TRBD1	CASSEQGAWTGELFF	TGTGCCAGCAGCGAACAGGGGGCATGGACCGGGGAGCTGTTTTTT
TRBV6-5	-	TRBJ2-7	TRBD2	CASSPSGNYGEQYF	TGTGCCAGCAGTCCAAGCGGGAATTACGGCGAGCAGTACTTC
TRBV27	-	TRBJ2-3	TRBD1	CASSQSGQGGTDTQYF	TGTGCCAGCAGTCAATCGGGACAGGGAGGGACAGATACGCAGTATTTT
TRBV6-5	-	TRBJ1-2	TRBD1	CASTGGQGNYGYTF	TGTGCCAGCACTGGGGGACAGGGAAACTATGGCTACACCTTC
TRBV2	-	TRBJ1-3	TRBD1	CASRRQGGGNTIYF	TGTGCCAGCAGAAGACAGGGGGGGGGAAACACCATATATTTT
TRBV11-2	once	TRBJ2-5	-	CASSLGLRGGRQETQYF	TGTGCCAGCAGCTTAGGGTTGAGAGGGGGACGGCAAGAGACCCAGTACTTC
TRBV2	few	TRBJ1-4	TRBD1	CASSVGARGHEKLFF	TGTGCCAGCAGTGTCGGGGCCAGGGGGCATGAAAAACTGTTTTTT
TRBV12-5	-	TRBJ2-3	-	CASGLRTGDGADTQYF	TGTGCTAGTGGTTTGCGGACGGGAGATGGGGCAGATACGCAGTATTTT
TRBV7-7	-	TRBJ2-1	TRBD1	CASSRTTGVNEQFF	TGTGCTAGCAGCCGTACCACAGGGGTAAACGAGCAGTTCTTC
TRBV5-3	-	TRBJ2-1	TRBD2	CARGGKREGPHEQFF	TGTGCCAGAGGAGGAAAGCGGGAGGGCCCCCATGAGCAGTTCTTC
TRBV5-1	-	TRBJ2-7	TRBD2	CASSRGTSGTYEQYF	TGCGCCAGCAGCCGAGGGACTAGCGGGACCTACGAGCAGTACTTC
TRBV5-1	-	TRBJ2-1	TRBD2	CASSLWRESGNEQFF	TGCGCCAGCAGCTTGTGGCGGGAGAGCGGAAATGAGCAGTTCTTC
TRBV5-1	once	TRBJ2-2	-	CASSLESGTGELFF	TGCGCCAGCAGCTTGGAGAGCGGTACCGGGGAGCTGTTTTTT
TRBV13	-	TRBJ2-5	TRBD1	CASSSGTGGETQYF	TGTGCCAGCAGCTCAGGGACAGGGGGTGAGACCCAGTACTTC
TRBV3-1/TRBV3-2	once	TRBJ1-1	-	CASSQDYEATTAFF	TGTGCCAGCAGCCAAGATTATGAGGCGACTACAGCTTTCTTT
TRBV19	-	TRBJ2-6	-	CATRGGGYGANVLTF	TGTGCCACCAGGGGAGGGGGGTATGGGGCCAACGTCCTGACTTTC
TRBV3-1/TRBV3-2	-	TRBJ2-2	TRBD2	CASSQDLAGLTGELFF	TGTGCCAGCAGCCAAGACCTAGCGGGGCTCACCGGGGAGCTGTTTTTT
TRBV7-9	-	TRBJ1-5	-	CASSPPGSSNQPQHF	TGTGCCAGCAGCCCCCCCGGGAGCAGCAATCAGCCCCAGCATTTT